Presented here are 17 T cell receptor beta chains from one specimen sequenced in a study of blood T cell repertoires in COVID-19. The table came from immunoSEQ multiplex PCR; TCRdb's copy has only in-frame clones and leaves some out. Altogether a few hundred thousand clones are present, approximately 85% being singletons, with the ten largest covering about 1%. Material for sequencing was peripheral blood. These receptors came from a man in his forties or fifties with acute or convalescent COVID-19.

V gene TRBV19 combines with J gene TRBJ1-2; 8 nucleotides align to TRBD1. With 7 bases clipped from V and 2 bases from J, the junction kept 12 bases outside the gene matches. This CDR3 region has 16 residues. CDR1 LNHDA and CDR2 SQIVND come from the germline V gene (reference sequence). CDR3 amino acids: CASTAGTGPSNYGYTF. The DNA for the CDR3 is TGTGCCAGTACCGCCGGGACAGGCCCCTCGAACTATGGCTACACCTTC.

J is TRBJ2-5 and V is TRBV3-1 (or the pseudogene TRBV3-2); 7 nucleotides line up with TRBD1. The CDR3 covers 11 residues. With 4 bases clipped from V and 12 bases from J, the junction kept 5 bases outside the gene matches. The germline CDR1 and CDR2 sequences are LGHDT and YNNKEL (reference sequence). The CDR3 region is CASSRGQREYF. For the CDR3, the DNA is TGTGCCAGCAGCCGGGGACAGCGTGAGTACTTC.

The rearrangement links TRBV11-1 to TRBJ1-1, with no clear D. The V end lost 4 bases, the J end lost 7 bases, and 7 bases lay between the germline ends. The CDR3 runs to 11 residues. The germline V gene encodes CDR1 SGHAT and CDR2 FQDESV (reference sequence). The DNA of the CDR3 is TGTGCCAGCAGCTCCGGGGTTGAAGCTTTCTTT. Its protein is CASSSGVEAFF.

This clone showed up just a few times. The rearrangement joins TRBV3-1 (or the pseudogene TRBV3-2) to TRBJ1-2; the match to TRBD1 covers 10 bases. The CDR3 contains 17 residues. Losses at the gene ends were 5 bases for V and 8 bases for J; bases not matched to a gene: 17. Germline V gives CDR1 LGHDT, CDR2 YNNKEL (reference sequence). The CDR3 region has the DNA TGTGCCAGCAGCGCCCAAGTCTTCTGGGGACAGGGGCCAGGCTACACCTTC. This translates into CASSAQVFWGQGPGYTF.

The V and J genes are TRBV10-3 and TRBJ2-7, with a weak D call TRBD1 (6 bases). The CDR3 runs to 13 residues. Per the germline V gene, CDR1 is ENHRY and CDR2 is SYGVKD. The V end was cut by 7 bases, the J end by 4 bases, with 14 bases between. The CDR3 spells CAINRDTAYEQYF. As DNA, the CDR3 is TGTGCCATCAACCGGGACACTGCTTACGAGCAGTACTTC.

The rearrangement links TRBV7-2 to TRBJ2-7; TRBD1 aligns across 9 bases. This CDR3 contains 15 residues. The trim removed 1 base at V and 5 bases at J, leaving 6 bases unmatched. The germline V gene has CDR1 SGHTA and CDR2 FQGNSA. CDR3 amino acids: CASSLEGTGRNEQYF. Here the CDR3 DNA reads TGTGCCAGCAGCTTAGAAGGGACAGGGAGGAACGAGCAGTACTTC.

V and J are TRBV5-4 and TRBJ2-5; D remains ambiguous. The V gene lost 0 bases and the J gene lost 2 bases, with 5 bases spanning the gap. The CDR3 runs 13 residues. Germline V lookup: CDR1 SGHNT, CDR2 YYREEE (reference sequence). For the CDR3, the DNA is TGTGCCAGCAGCTTGGACTGGCAAGAGACCCAGTACTTC. This codes for CASSLDWQETQYF.

The chain has TRBV7-2 and TRBJ2-2; the match to TRBD2 covers 11 bases. V was clipped by 0 bases and J by 4 bases; unmatched bases: 7. Germline CDR1 SGHTA, CDR2 FQGNSA. This CDR3 is 18 amino acids long. This CDR3 reads CASSLALLAGGFTGELFF. CDR3 in DNA: TGTGCCAGCAGCTTAGCGCTTCTAGCGGGGGGCTTCACCGGGGAGCTGTTTTTT.

DNA for the CDR3: TGTGCCAGCAGCTTACCCTCGACAGGGGTAGGCGGCTACACCTTC. It codes for CASSLPSTGVGGYTF. This chain connects TRBV7-2 to TRBJ1-2, with 8 bases fitting TRBD1. Germline V gene sequence: CDR1 SGHTA, CDR2 FQGNSA. This CDR3 spans 15 amino acids. The ends lost 2 bases at V and 8 bases at J; junction bases unmatched: 10.

The sample holds a few counts of this clone. This chain joins TRBV12-3 or TRBV12-4 and TRBJ1-1, with no clear D. The CDR3 runs to 13 residues. Trimming took 5 bases from V and 3 from J, leaving 10 bases between them. CDR3 amino acids: CASSAKLDTEAFF. The CDR3 nucleotides read TGTGCCAGCAGTGCCAAACTGGACACTGAAGCTTTCTTT.

This clone has a handful of counts. The chain recombines TRBV2 with TRBJ1-2, with D unclear. This CDR3 has 14 amino acids. The V end was cut by 4 bases, the J end by 8 bases, with 17 bases between. Germline CDR1 SNHLY, CDR2 FYNNEI. The CDR3 loop is CASSVRIREGGYTF. Written as DNA, the CDR3 is TGTGCCAGCAGTGTGAGGATACGGGAGGGCGGCTACACCTTC.

The chain joins TRBV7-2 to TRBJ1-1, with D perhaps matching TRBD1 (6 bases). V dropped 3 bases and J dropped 8 bases, with 13 bases sitting between them. This CDR3 region has 13 residues. Germline-derived CDR1 and CDR2 are SGHTA and FQGNSA. CDR3 sequence: CASSFGQYREAFF. The CDR3 region has the DNA TGTGCCAGCAGCTTCGGACAGTACAGAGAAGCTTTCTTT.

This sequence joins TRBV29-1 and TRBJ1-1; TRBD1 agrees at 7 bases. Looked up from germline, CDR1 is SQVTM and CDR2 is ANQGSEA. With 6 bases clipped from V and 3 bases from J, the junction kept 13 bases outside the gene matches. This CDR3 contains 15 residues. CDR3 nucleotides: TGCAGCGTCGCAGGGGAGACAGGGCCGGACACTGAAGCTTTCTTT. This translates into CSVAGETGPDTEAFF.

The V call is TRBV15, the J call TRBJ1-5; no clear D gene. The CDR3 runs 14 residues. CDR1 and CDR2 from the germline V gene are LNHNV and YYDKDF (reference sequence). V dropped 1 base and J dropped 4 bases, with 8 bases sitting between them. The CDR3 loop reads CATSRVAVNQPQHF. In DNA form, the CDR3 reads TGTGCCACCAGCAGAGTGGCGGTTAATCAGCCCCAGCATTTT.

The V call is TRBV9, the J call TRBJ2-7; 9 bases are a match to TRBD1. Trimming at V came to 3 bases and at J to 2 bases, leaving 6 bases not matched to a gene. The CDR3 sequence is 15 residues long. The germline gives CDR1 SGDLS, CDR2 YYNGEE. CDR3 sequence (DNA): TGTGCCAGCAGCGCAGGGACAGGGTTAACCTACGAGCAGTACTTC. It encodes CASSAGTGLTYEQYF.

This clone came up a few times. The V and J genes are TRBV14 and TRBJ1-2; D perhaps matches TRBD1 (6 bases). Germline-derived CDR1 and CDR2 are SGHDN and FVKESK. V was clipped by 1 base and J by 7 bases, with 13 bases between them. This CDR3 contains 14 residues. The CDR3: CASSQVGASGGYTF. In nucleotides, the CDR3 is TGTGCCAGCAGCCAAGTGGGGGCGTCTGGTGGCTACACCTTC.

The genes are TRBV5-6 and TRBJ2-1, with 8 bases identical to TRBD2. Germline CDR1 is SGHDT and CDR2 is YYEEEE. This CDR3 spans 14 amino acids. Trimming removed 1 base from V and 12 bases from J; junction bases left unmatched: 9. The CDR3 DNA reads as TGTGCCAGCAGCTTGAATGAGCGGGGGAGGCGGCAGTTCTTC. Translating it yields CASSLNERGRRQFF.